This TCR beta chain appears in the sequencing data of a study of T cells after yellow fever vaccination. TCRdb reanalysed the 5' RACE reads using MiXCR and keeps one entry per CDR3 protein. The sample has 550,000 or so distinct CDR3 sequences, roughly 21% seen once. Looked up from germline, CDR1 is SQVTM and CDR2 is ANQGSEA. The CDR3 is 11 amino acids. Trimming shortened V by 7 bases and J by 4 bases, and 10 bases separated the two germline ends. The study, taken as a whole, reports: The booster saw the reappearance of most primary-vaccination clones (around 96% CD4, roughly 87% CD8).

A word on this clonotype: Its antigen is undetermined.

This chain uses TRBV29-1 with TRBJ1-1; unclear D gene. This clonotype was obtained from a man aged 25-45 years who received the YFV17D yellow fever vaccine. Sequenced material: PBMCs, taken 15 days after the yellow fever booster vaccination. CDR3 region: CSAKASTEAFF. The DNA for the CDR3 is TGCAGCGCCAAGGCGAGCACTGAAGCTTTCTTT.